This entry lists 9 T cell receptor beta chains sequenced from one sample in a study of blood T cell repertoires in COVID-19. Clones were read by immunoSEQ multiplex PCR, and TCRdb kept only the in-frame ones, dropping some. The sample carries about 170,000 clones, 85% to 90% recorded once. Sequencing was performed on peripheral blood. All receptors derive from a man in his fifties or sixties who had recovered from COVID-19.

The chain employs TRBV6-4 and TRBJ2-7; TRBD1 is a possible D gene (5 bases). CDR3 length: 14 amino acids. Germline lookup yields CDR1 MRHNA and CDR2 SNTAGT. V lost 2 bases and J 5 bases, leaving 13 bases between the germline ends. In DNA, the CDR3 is TGTGCCAGCAGTGACGGTGGGGCACGGGACGAGCAGTACTTC. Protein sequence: CASSDGGARDEQYF.

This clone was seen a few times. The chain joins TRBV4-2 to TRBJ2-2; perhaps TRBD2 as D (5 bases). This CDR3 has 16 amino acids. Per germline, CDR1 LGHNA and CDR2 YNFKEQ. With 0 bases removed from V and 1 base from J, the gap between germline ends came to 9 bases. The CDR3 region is CASSQDRAGNTGELFF. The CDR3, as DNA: TGTGCCAGCAGCCAAGATCGGGCGGGGAACACCGGGGAGCTGTTTTTT.

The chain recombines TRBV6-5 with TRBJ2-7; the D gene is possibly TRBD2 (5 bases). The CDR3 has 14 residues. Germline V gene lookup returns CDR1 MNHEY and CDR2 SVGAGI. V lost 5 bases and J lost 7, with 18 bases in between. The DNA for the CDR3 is TGTGCCAGCAGTCCCGGGGTCTCCGAGGAGGAGCAGTACTTC. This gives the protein CASSPGVSEEEQYF.

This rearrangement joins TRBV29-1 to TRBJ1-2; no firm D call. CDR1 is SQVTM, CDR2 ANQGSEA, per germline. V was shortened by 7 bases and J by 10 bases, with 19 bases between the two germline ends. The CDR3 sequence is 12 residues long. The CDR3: CSALKLPMDYTF. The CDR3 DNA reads TGCAGCGCCCTGAAACTACCTATGGACTACACCTTC.

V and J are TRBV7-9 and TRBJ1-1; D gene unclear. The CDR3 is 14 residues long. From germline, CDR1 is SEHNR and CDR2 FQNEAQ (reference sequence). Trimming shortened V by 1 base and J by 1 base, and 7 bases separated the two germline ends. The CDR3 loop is CASSLVAENTEAFF. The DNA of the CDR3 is TGTGCCAGCAGCTTAGTAGCGGAGAACACTGAAGCTTTCTTT. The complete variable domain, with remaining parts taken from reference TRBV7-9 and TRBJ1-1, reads DTGVSQNPRHKITKRGQNVTFRCDPISEHNRLYWYRQTLGQGPEFLTYFQNEAQLEKSRLLSDRFSAERPKGSFSTLEIQRTEQGDSAMYLCASSLVAENTEAFFGQGTRLTVV.

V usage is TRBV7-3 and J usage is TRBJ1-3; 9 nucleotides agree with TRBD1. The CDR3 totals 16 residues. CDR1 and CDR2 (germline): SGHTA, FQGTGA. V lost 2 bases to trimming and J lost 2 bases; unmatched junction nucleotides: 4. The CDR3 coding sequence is TGTGCCAGCAGCTTAGGGGACAGGGTGGCTGGAAACACCATATATTTT. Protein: CASSLGDRVAGNTIYF.

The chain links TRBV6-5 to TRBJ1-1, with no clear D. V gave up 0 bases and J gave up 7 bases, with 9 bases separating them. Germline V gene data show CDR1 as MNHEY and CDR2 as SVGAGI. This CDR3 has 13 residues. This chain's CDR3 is CASSYSMQVEAFF. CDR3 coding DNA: TGTGCCAGCAGTTACTCGATGCAGGTTGAAGCTTTCTTT.

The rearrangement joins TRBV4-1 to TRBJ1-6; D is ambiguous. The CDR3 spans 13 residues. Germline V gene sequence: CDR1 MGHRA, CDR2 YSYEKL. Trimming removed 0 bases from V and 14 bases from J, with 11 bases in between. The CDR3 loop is CASSQDPGQTLHF. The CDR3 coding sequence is TGCGCCAGCAGCCAAGATCCAGGTCAAACCCTCCACTTT.

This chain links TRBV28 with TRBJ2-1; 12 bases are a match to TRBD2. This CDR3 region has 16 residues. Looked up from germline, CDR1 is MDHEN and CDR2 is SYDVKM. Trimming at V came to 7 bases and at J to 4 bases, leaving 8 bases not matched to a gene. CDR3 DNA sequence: TGTGCCAGCACATTATCTAGCGGGGGGGCATACAATGAGCAGTTCTTC. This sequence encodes CASTLSSGGAYNEQFF.